This passage covers 20 T cell receptor beta chains from one sample sequenced in a study of blood T cell repertoires in COVID-19. The method was immunoSEQ multiplex PCR; TCRdb's version includes in-frame clones alone and lacks a portion of them. The sample contains about 170,000 clones, around 81% of which appear only once. Sequenced material: peripheral blood. The receptors originated from a man aged 65-85 years with active or convalescent COVID-19.

The chain is built from TRBV3-1 (or the pseudogene TRBV3-2) and TRBJ2-6, with 7 bases that match TRBD1. This CDR3 region has 19 residues. V dropped 6 bases and J dropped 0; count of bases not matched to a gene: 14. Germline assignment: CDR1 LGHDT and CDR2 YNNKEL (reference sequence). The CDR3 sequence is CASSPRTGSLSSGANVLTF. The CDR3, as DNA: TGTGCCAGCAGTCCCCGGACAGGATCTTTGAGCTCTGGGGCCAACGTCCTGACTTTC.

The V and J genes are TRBV5-1 and TRBJ2-7; maybe TRBD2 (5 bases). The CDR3 spans 14 residues. Trimming removed 0 bases from V and 4 bases from J, with 11 bases in between. Germline lookup yields CDR1 SGHRS and CDR2 YFSETQ. CDR3 DNA: TGCGCCAGCAGCTTGGCAGCCGGGGAGTACGAGCAGTACTTC. It specifies CASSLAAGEYEQYF.

V and J are TRBV6-2 or TRBV6-3 and TRBJ1-1; 9 bases align to TRBD1. The CDR3 runs 15 residues. The V segment lost 0 bases and the J segment 5 bases; nucleotides outside the gene matches: 4. The V gene's germline CDR1 is MNHEY and CDR2 SVGEGT. CDR3 coding DNA: TGTGCCAGCAGTTACTCCGGACAGGGGAAGACTGAAGCTTTCTTT. As protein: CASSYSGQGKTEAFF.

This clone occurred once. V usage is TRBV4-1 and J usage is TRBJ1-3; D ambiguous. The CDR3 sequence is 16 residues long. The V gene lost 0 bases and the J gene lost 0 bases, with 9 bases spanning the gap. CDR1 is MGHRA, CDR2 YSYEKL, per germline. The CDR3 coding sequence is TGCGCCAGCAGCCAAGATCGAGGGAGCTCTGGAAACACCATATATTTT. It encodes CASSQDRGSSGNTIYF.

The CDR3 loop reads CASNVDKNNSPLHF. The DNA for the CDR3 is TGTGCCAGCAACGTAGACAAGAATAATTCACCCCTCCACTTT. The rearrangement uses TRBV5-4 and TRBJ1-6; D is undetermined. Trimming cost V 6 bases and J 5 bases, with 12 bases left between them. CDR1 SGHNT and CDR2 YYREEE come from the germline V gene (reference sequence). The CDR3 is 14 amino acids.

The V call is TRBV6-2 or TRBV6-3, the J call TRBJ2-1; D possibly corresponds to TRBD2 (5 bases). Trimming shortened V by 6 bases and J by 3 bases, and 21 bases separated the two germline ends. The CDR3 has 17 residues. Per the germline V gene, CDR1 is MNHEY and CDR2 is SVGEGT. The CDR3: CASSPGLFSPNYNEQFF. CDR3 bases: TGTGCCAGCAGCCCTGGACTCTTCTCGCCGAACTACAATGAGCAGTTCTTC.

The J gene is TRBJ2-7, the V gene TRBV7-9; D perhaps matches TRBD1 (6 bases). Trimming removed 3 bases at V and 3 bases at J, with 9 bases between. The germline CDR1 and CDR2 sequences are SEHNR and FQNEAQ (reference sequence). The CDR3 loop spans 13 amino acids. The DNA of the CDR3 is TGTGCCAGCAGCTTTTCACAGGGCTACGAGCAGTACTTC. Its translation is CASSFSQGYEQYF.

In DNA, the CDR3 is TGCGCCAGCAGCCGAACGAGCCGTAGCGGGAGGGAGGCCTACAATGAGCAGTTCTTC. This codes for CASSRTSRSGREAYNEQFF. This chain connects TRBV5-1 to TRBJ2-1, with 11 bases matching TRBD2. Germline CDR1 is SGHRS and CDR2 is YFSETQ. Trimming removed 4 bases from V and 2 bases from J; junction bases left unmatched: 14. The CDR3 is made up of 19 amino acids.

This rearrangement joins TRBV7-2 to TRBJ1-1; 9 bases line up with TRBD1. Germline loops: CDR1 SGHTA, CDR2 FQGNSA. CDR3 length equals 15 residues. Trimming cost V 4 bases and J 5 bases; bases outside gene matches: 8. CDR3 nucleotide sequence: TGTGCCAGCAGCTCCCCGCGACAGGGGGGTACTGAAGCTTTCTTT. Protein: CASSSPRQGGTEAFF. Drawing the rest from reference TRBV7-2 and TRBJ1-1, the complete variable domain is GAGVSQSPSNKVTEKGKDVELRCDPISGHTALYWYRQSLGQGLEFLIYFQGNSAPDKSGLPSDRFSAERTGGSVSTLTIQRTQQEDSAVYLCASSSPRQGGTEAFFGQGTRLTVV.

The chain has TRBV6-5 and TRBJ2-1; 8 bases agree with TRBD1. The CDR3 runs 14 residues. J lost 4 bases, V lost 6 bases, and 5 bases had no gene match. CDR1 and CDR2 (germline): MNHEY, SVGAGI. The CDR3 is CASSRTGTYNEQFF. CDR3 nucleotides: TGTGCCAGCAGCAGGACAGGGACGTACAATGAGCAGTTCTTC.

This sequence joins TRBV19 and TRBJ1-2; 9 positions match TRBD1. The CDR3 contains 14 residues. Per germline, CDR1 LNHDA and CDR2 SQIVND (reference sequence). J lost 6 bases, V lost 6 bases, and 8 bases had no gene match. The CDR3 DNA reads TGTGCCAGTAGGGCAACAGGGGGCAGCCATGGCTACACCTTC. Residues: CASRATGGSHGYTF. The full variable domain, its missing parts supplied by reference TRBV19 and TRBJ1-2, is DGGITQSPKYLFRKEGQNVTLSCEQNLNHDAMYWYRQDPGQGLRLIYYSQIVNDFQKGDIAEGYSVSREKKESFPLTVTSAQKNPTAFYLCASRATGGSHGYTFGSGTRLTVV.

The chain is built from TRBV5-4 and TRBJ2-3; D is undetermined. V shed 1 base and J shed 1 base, with 10 bases lying between them. This CDR3 comprises 15 residues. Germline CDR1 reads SGHNT; CDR2 reads YYREEE (reference sequence). CDR3 bases: TGTGCCAGCAGCTTGAAGAGTACTGGCACAGATACGCAGTATTTT. Protein: CASSLKSTGTDTQYF.

The chain combines TRBV5-1 with TRBJ2-2; 11 nucleotides line up with TRBD1. The germline V gene has CDR1 SGHRS and CDR2 YFSETQ. The CDR3 loop spans 14 amino acids. Losses at the gene ends were 7 bases for V and 6 bases for J; bases not matched to a gene: 5. CDR3: CASLGQGASGELFF. The CDR3, as DNA: TGCGCCAGCCTCGGACAGGGGGCGTCCGGGGAGCTGTTTTTT. The variable domain in full, completed from reference TRBV5-1 and TRBJ2-2, reads KAGVTQTPRYLIKTRGQQVTLSCSPISGHRSVSWYQQTPGQGLQFLFEYFSETQRNKGNFPGRFSGRQFSNSRSEMNVSTLELGDSALYLCASLGQGASGELFFGEGSRLTVL.

The CDR3 DNA is TGTGCCAGCTCACCACTGGTACCCGCTAGCGGGGGCTACAATGAGCAGTTCTTC. This codes for CASSPLVPASGGYNEQFF. V usage is TRBV18 and J usage is TRBJ2-1; 10 nucleotides match TRBD2. The CDR3 runs 18 residues. Unmatched junction bases numbered 9, after V lost 1 base and J lost 3 bases. CDR1 is KGHSH, CDR2 LQKENI, per germline.

The V gene is TRBV2, the J gene TRBJ2-1; the match to TRBD1 covers 8 bases. Trimming at V came to 5 bases and at J to 2 bases, leaving 5 bases not matched to a gene. Looked up from germline, CDR1 is SNHLY and CDR2 is FYNNEI. The CDR3 extends over 15 amino acids. CDR3 coding DNA: TGTGCCAGCAGTAGGGACAGGAGGACCTACAATGAGCAGTTCTTC. This gives the protein CASSRDRRTYNEQFF.

V is TRBV7-2 and J is TRBJ1-1, with D perhaps matching TRBD1 (5 bases). Trimming pared 6 bases from V and 0 bases from J, leaving 14 bases between. The germline V gene has CDR1 SGHTA and CDR2 FQGNSA. This CDR3 region has 15 residues. The CDR3 nucleotides read TGTGCCAGCAGTAAGGTCGGGGGAATGAACACTGAAGCTTTCTTT. Its translation is CASSKVGGMNTEAFF.

The count of this clone is one. The rearrangement joins TRBV29-1 to TRBJ1-5; D might be TRBD1 (6 bases). Germline lookup yields CDR1 SQVTM and CDR2 ANQGSEA. Trimming cost V 7 bases and J 7 bases, with 17 bases left between them. The CDR3 runs 13 residues. The DNA for the CDR3 is TGCAGCGCTCTAGGACAGCAGGGACAGCCCCAGCATTTT. This encodes CSALGQQGQPQHF.

The gene calls are TRBV18 and TRBJ1-1; D uncertain. In germline, CDR1 is KGHSH, CDR2 LQKENI. The CDR3 covers 14 residues. V lost 1 base and J lost 6, with 12 bases in between. The CDR3 bases are TGTGCCAGCTCACCACAGGCTAGAGTCTCTGAAGCTTTCTTT. Protein sequence: CASSPQARVSEAFF. Filled out from reference TRBV18 and TRBJ1-1, the complete variable domain reads NAGVMQNPRHLVRRRGQEARLRCSPMKGHSHVYWYRQLPEEGLKFMVYLQKENIIDESGMPKERFSAEFPKEGPSILRIQQVVRGDSAAYFCASSPQARVSEAFFGQGTRLTVV.

V usage is TRBV19 and J usage is TRBJ1-1; 9 bases are shared with TRBD1. Germline CDR1 and CDR2: LNHDA and SQIVND (reference sequence). The CDR3 runs to 14 residues. Losses at the gene ends were 4 bases for V and 1 base for J; bases not matched to a gene: 1. CDR3: CASSTDRGNTEAFF. The CDR3 coding sequence is TGTGCCAGTAGTACGGACAGGGGGAACACTGAAGCTTTCTTT.

CDR3 in DNA: TGTGCCAGTAGTATCCTCGCAGCACAAGGTAAGGGGACTGAAGCTTTCTTT. It specifies CASSILAAQGKGTEAFF. This chain joins TRBV19 and TRBJ1-1, with D perhaps TRBD1 (5 bases). CDR3 length: 17 amino acids. Germline assignment: CDR1 LNHDA and CDR2 SQIVND (reference sequence). Trimming left V 3 bases short and J 5 bases short, with 22 bases between.